Sequencing of this TCR beta chain was carried out in a study of blood T cell repertoires in COVID-19. Study summary: Whether acute or convalescent, the COVID-19 samples came from the United States, Italy and Spain. Sources were T cells, B-cell-depleted T cells, or PBMCs; the material itself was cDNA or gDNA.

Original processing notes: Counts of nucleated cells, estimated from reference gene primer amplification, were obtained. This table comes from immunoSEQ multiplex PCR, and its TCRdb copy is limited to in-frame clones, with some not included. V and J calls plus clone size are reproduced from that table; the DNA served to infer D and trimming. The data show 95,000 or so clones, under 90% seen once. There are 14 residues in the CDR3. Germline trimming cut 5 bases from V and 7 bases from J; bases unmatched to any gene: 4. Germline CDR1 KGHSH, CDR2 LQKENI. The chain links TRBV18 to TRBJ1-6; TRBD1 matches at 8 bases. The sequence derives from a human donor in a cohort sampled during active COVID-19. The specimen was peripheral blood. CDR3 sequence: CASSKDRENSPLHF. CDR3 DNA: TGTGCCAGCTCAAAGGACAGGGAAAATTCACCCCTCCACTTT.